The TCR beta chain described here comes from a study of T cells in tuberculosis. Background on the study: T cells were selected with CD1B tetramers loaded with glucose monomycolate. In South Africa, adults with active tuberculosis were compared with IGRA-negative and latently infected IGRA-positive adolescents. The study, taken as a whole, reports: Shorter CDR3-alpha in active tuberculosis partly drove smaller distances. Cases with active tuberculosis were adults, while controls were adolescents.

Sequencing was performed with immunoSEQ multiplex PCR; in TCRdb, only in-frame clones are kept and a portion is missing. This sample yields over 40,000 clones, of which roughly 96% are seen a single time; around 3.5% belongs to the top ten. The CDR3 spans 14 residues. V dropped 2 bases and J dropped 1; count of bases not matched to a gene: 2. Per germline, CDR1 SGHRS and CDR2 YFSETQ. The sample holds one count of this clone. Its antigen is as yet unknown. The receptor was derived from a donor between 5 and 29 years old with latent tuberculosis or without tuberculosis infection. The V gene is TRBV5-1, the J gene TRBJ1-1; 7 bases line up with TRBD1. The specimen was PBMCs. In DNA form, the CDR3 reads TGCGCCAGCAGCTTCGGGACAGAGAACACTGAAGCTTTCTTT. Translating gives CASSFGTENTEAFF.